The text below deals with one TCR beta chain. Trimming shortened V by 6 bases and J by 1 base, and 16 bases separated the two germline ends. Germline CDR1 KGHSH, CDR2 LQKENI. The CDR3 totals 16 residues. The data belong to a study of blood T cell repertoires in COVID-19. Turning to the study itself: Collection of acute and convalescent COVID-19 samples took place in the United States, Italy and Spain. PBMCs, B-cell-depleted T cells, or T cells provided the cDNA or gDNA that made up the material.

Source study methods: Reference gene primers were amplified, and this amplification served to estimate nucleated cell counts. Generated by immunoSEQ multiplex PCR, the TCRdb table keeps only in-frame clones and is missing some. V, J and clone size derive from that table, while D and trimming were established from the DNA sequence. The table records about 97,000 clones, around four fifths of them present only once. The material sequenced was peripheral blood. This chain uses TRBV18 with TRBJ1-5, with D hard to call. The receptor was derived from a human donor in a cohort sampled during active COVID-19. The CDR3 bases are TGTGCCAGCTCCATCAGTCTCCAGGCAAGCAATCAGCCCCAGCATTTT. Its translation is CASSISLQASNQPQHF.